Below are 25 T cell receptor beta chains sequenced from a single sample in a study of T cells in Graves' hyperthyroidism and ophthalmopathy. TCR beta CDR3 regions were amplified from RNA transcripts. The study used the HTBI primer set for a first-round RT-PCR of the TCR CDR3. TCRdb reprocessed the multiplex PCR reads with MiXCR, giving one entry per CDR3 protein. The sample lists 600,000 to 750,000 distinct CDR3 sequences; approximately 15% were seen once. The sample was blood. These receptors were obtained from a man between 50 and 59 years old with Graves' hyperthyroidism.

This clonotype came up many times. The DNA for the CDR3 is TGTGCCTGGAGTTCGGACGGCAGTGGGCCCCAGCATTTT. It translates to CAWSSDGSGPQHF. V usage is TRBV30 and J usage is TRBJ1-5, with D uncertain. Per the germline V gene, CDR1 is GTSNPN and CDR2 is SVGIG (reference sequence). V lost 2 bases, J lost 9 bases, and 14 bases lay in between. The CDR3 sequence is 13 residues long.

The CDR3 region is CASRPTLGRSGEQYF. The CDR3 nucleotides read TGTGCCAGCAGACCTACCCTGGGACGGTCAGGGGAGCAGTACTTC. The chain joins TRBV11-2 to TRBJ2-7; D possibly matches TRBD1 or TRBD2 (5 bases each). The germline V and J ends were trimmed by 6 bases and 7 bases, with 22 bases remaining between them. CDR3 length: 15 residues. Germline assignment: CDR1 SGHAT and CDR2 FQNNGV.

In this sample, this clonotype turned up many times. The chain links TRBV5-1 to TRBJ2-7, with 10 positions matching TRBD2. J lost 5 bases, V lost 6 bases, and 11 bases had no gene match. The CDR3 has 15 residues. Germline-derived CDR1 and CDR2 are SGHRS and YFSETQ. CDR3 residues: CASTAGTSVSDEQYF. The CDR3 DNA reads TGCGCCAGCACCGCCGGGACTAGCGTGAGTGACGAGCAGTACTTC.

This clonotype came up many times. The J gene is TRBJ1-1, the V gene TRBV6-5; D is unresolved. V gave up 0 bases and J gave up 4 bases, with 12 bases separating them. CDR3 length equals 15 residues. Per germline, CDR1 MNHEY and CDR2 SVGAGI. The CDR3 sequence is CASSYSGPLITEAFF. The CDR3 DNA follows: TGTGCCAGCAGTTACTCAGGACCGCTGATCACTGAAGCTTTCTTT.

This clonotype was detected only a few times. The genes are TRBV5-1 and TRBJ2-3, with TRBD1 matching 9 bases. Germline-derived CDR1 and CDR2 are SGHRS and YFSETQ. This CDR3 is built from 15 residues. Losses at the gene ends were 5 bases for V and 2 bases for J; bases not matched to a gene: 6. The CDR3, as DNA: TGCGCCAGCAGACCTACAGGGGGCCCCACAGATACGCAGTATTTT. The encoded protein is CASRPTGGPTDTQYF.

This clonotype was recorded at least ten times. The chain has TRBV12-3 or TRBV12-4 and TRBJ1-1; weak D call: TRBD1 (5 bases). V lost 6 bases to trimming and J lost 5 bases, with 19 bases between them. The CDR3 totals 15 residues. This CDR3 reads CASSPPIRGPTEAFF. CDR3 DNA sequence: TGTGCCAGCAGCCCCCCCATCCGGGGCCCTACTGAAGCTTTCTTT.

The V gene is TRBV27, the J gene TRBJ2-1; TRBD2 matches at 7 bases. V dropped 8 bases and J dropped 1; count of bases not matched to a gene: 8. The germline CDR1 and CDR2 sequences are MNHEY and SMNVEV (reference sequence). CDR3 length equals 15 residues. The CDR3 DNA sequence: TGTGCCAGCGCGTTACTAGCGCCTTCCTACAATGAGCAGTTCTTC. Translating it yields CASALLAPSYNEQFF.

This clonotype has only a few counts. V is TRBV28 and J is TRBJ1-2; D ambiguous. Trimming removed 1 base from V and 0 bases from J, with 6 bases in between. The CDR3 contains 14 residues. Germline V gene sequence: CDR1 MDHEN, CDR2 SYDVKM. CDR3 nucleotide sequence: TGTGCCAGCAGTTTATATAGTACTAACTATGGCTACACCTTC. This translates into CASSLYSTNYGYTF.

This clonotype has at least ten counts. The CDR3 is CASKTGGFGYEQYF. The CDR3 nucleotides read TGTGCCAGCAAAACAGGGGGGTTCGGCTACGAGCAGTACTTC. The chain recombines TRBV27 with TRBJ2-7, with 8 bases identical to TRBD1. Trimming cost V 7 bases and J 3 bases; bases outside gene matches: 8. This CDR3 is 14 amino acids long. CDR1 and CDR2 from the germline V gene are MNHEY and SMNVEV (reference sequence).

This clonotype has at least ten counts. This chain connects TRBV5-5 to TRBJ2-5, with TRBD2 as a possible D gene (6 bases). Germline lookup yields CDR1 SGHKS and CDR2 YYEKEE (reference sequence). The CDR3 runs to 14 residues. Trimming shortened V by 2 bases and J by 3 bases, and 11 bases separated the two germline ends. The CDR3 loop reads CASSFRVAEETQYF. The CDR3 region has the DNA TGTGCCAGCAGCTTTAGGGTAGCGGAAGAGACCCAGTACTTC. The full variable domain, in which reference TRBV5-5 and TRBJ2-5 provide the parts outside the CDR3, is DAGVTQSPTHLIKTRGQQVTLRCSPISGHKSVSWYQQVLGQGPQFIFQYYEKEERGRGNFPDRFSARQFPNYSSELNVNALLLGDSALYLCASSFRVAEETQYFGPGTRLLVL.

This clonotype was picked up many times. The CDR3 loop is CASGMTGTNYGYTF. The CDR3 nucleotides are TGTGCCAGCGGAATGACGGGAACTAACTATGGCTACACCTTC. The rearrangement links TRBV28 to TRBJ1-2; D gene ambiguous. This CDR3 has 14 amino acids. The V and J ends lost 8 bases and 0 bases respectively, with 13 bases between them. Germline values: CDR1 MDHEN, CDR2 SYDVKM.

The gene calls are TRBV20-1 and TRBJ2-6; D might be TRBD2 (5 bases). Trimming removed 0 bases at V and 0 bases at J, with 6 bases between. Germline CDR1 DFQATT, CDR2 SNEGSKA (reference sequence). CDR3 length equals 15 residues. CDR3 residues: CSARETISGANVLTF. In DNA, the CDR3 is TGCAGTGCTAGAGAGACTATCTCTGGGGCCAACGTCCTGACTTTC.

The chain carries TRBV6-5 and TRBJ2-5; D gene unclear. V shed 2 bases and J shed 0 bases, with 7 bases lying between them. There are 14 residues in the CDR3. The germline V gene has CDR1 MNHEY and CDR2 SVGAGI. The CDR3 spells CASSYIRDQETQYF. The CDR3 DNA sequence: TGTGCCAGCAGTTACATAAGGGACCAAGAGACCCAGTACTTC.

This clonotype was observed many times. For the CDR3, the DNA is TGTGCCAGCTCACTGGCGGTGGAGGCCCAGTACTTC. It is translated as CASSLAVEAQYF. The chain joins TRBV18 to TRBJ2-5; TRBD2 is a possible D gene (5 bases). Trimming took 4 bases from V and 9 from J, leaving 12 bases between them. This CDR3 is built from 12 residues. The germline CDR1 and CDR2 sequences are KGHSH and LQKENI. Full variable domain (rest looked up from reference TRBV18 and TRBJ2-5): NAGVMQNPRHLVRRRGQEARLRCSPMKGHSHVYWYRQLPEEGLKFMVYLQKENIIDESGMPKERFSAEFPKEGPSILRIQQVVRGDSAAYFCASSLAVEAQYFGPGTRLLVL.

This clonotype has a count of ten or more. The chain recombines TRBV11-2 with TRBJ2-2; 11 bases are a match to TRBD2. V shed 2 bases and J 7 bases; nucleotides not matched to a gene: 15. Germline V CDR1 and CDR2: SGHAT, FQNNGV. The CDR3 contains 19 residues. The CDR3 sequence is CASSLTAGVAGGPYGELFF. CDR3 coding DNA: TGTGCCAGCAGCTTAACCGCCGGGGTAGCGGGAGGGCCCTACGGGGAGCTGTTTTTT.

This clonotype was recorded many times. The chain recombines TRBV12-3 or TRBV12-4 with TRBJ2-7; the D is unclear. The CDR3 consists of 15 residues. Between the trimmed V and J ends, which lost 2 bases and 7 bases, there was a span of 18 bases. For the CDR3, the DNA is TGTGCCAGCAGTTTACTCCTAGGACCAAATTTGGAGCAGTACTTC. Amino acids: CASSLLLGPNLEQYF.

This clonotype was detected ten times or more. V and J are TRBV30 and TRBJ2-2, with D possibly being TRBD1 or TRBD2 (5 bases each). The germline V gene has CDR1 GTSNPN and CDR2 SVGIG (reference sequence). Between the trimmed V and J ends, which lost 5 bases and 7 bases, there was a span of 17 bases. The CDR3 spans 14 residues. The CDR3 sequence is CAWGHGAFNGELFF. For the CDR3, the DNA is TGTGCCTGGGGGCACGGGGCCTTCAACGGGGAGCTGTTTTTT.

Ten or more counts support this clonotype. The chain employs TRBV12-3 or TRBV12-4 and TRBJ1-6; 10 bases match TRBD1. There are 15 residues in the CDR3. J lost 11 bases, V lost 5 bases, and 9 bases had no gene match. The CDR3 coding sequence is TGTGCCAGCAGTCTCCGGGACAGGGGAAGGACACCCCTCCACTTT. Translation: CASSLRDRGRTPLHF.

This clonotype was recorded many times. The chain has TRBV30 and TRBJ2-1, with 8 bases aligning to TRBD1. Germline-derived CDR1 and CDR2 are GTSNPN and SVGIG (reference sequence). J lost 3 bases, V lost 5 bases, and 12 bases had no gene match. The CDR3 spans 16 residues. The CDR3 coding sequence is TGTGCCTGGGGGTCCCGGACAGGGCGAAGCTACAATGAGCAGTTCTTC. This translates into CAWGSRTGRSYNEQFF.

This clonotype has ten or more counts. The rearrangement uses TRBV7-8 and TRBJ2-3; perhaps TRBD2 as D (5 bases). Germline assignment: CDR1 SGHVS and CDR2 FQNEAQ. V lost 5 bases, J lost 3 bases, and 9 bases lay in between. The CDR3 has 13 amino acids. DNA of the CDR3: TGTGCCAGCAGCCGGGGTTTGACAGATACGCAGTATTTT. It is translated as CASSRGLTDTQYF.

The CDR3 sequence: CASSLGGGRSREQYF. The CDR3 coding sequence is TGTGCCAGCAGTTTAGGCGGCGGGAGATCGAGAGAGCAGTACTTC. The chain combines TRBV12-3 or TRBV12-4 with TRBJ2-7, with TRBD2 matching 7 bases. CDR3 size: 15 residues. V shed 1 base and J 7 bases; nucleotides not matched to a gene: 10.

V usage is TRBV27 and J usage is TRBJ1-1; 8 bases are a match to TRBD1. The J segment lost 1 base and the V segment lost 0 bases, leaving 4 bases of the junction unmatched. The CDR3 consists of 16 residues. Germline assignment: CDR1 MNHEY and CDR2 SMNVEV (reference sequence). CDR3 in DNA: TGTGCCAGCAGTTTATCGCAGGGGGCGAGGAACACTGAAGCTTTCTTT. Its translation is CASSLSQGARNTEAFF.

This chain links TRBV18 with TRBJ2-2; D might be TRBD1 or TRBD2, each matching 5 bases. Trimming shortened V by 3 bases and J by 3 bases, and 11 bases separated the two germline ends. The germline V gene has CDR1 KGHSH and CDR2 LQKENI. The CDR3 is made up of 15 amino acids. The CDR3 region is CASSPRDGHTGELFF. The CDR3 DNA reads TGTGCCAGCTCACCCCGGGACGGACACACCGGGGAGCTGTTTTTT.

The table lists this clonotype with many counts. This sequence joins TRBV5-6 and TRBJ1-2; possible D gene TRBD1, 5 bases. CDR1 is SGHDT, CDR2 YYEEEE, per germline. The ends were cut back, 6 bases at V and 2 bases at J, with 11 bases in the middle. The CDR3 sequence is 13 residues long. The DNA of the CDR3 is TGTGCCAGCAACCCGTGGGGGAACTATGGCTACACCTTC. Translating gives CASNPWGNYGYTF.

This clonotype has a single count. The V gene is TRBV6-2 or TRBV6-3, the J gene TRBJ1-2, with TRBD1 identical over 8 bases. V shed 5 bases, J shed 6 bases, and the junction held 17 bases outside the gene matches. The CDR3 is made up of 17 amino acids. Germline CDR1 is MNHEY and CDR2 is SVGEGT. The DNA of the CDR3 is TGTGCCAGCAGTACCGGAGGACAGGGTTATCGGCGGAATGGCTACACCTTC. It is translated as CASSTGGQGYRRNGYTF.